This TCR beta chain was documented in a study of cytomegalovirus exposure and HLA in healthy donors. Both 60 Vbeta primers and 13 Jbeta primers went into the PCR. TCRdb's copy holds only in-frame clones and misses some; the assay was immunoSEQ multiplex PCR. Seen here are about 190,000 clones, over 70% observed once, and the top ten hold around 4%. About this clone: The antigen is unknown.

Study-wide findings and caveats: Reports indicated that the classifier achieved high specificity and sensitivity in diagnosing cytomegalovirus status. Follow-up analysis later connected one missense variant in DCLRE1C with trimming of TCR beta V- and J-genes. In a later analysis, HLA-C alleles had the fewest associated TCRs, DRB1 alleles the most.

The TCR was taken from a man aged 50 to 60 in good health and CMV-seronegative. The sequenced sample was PBMCs.

In DNA, the CDR3 is TGTGCCATCAGTGAGGGGGGGAGAGAGACCCAGTACTTC. Encoded protein: CAISEGGRETQYF. The genes are TRBV10-3 and TRBJ2-5; D perhaps matches TRBD2 (6 bases). Germline lookup yields CDR1 ENHRY and CDR2 SYGVKD. Trimming cost V 2 bases and J 4 bases, with 8 bases left between them. The CDR3 length is 13 residues.